The 26 T cell receptor beta chains reported below all come from one sample, sequenced in a study of patients and donors after allogeneic stem cell transplantation. TCRdb independently ran MiXCR on the RT-PCR reads; one entry per CDR3 protein. Of over 400,000 distinct CDR3 sequences listed, 16% are singletons. Sequencing was carried out using blood, either unsorted or a sorted T cell fraction (not recorded which). The receptors were sampled from a human donor who was either an allogeneic HSCT recipient or a stem cell or donor lymphocyte infusion donor (not recorded which). It is not recorded whose cells these are; they may come from a transplant donor.

The CDR3 bases are TGTGCCAGTAGTATGGGGATAGGAATTGAAGCTTTCTTT. Protein product: CASSMGIGIEAFF. The chain links TRBV19 to TRBJ1-1; D not resolved. The CDR3 contains 13 residues. Trimming took 3 bases from V and 7 from J, leaving 12 bases between them. In germline, CDR1 is LNHDA, CDR2 SQIVND (reference sequence).

This clonotype was recorded a few times. The chain is built from TRBV3-1 and TRBJ2-2; D might be TRBD1 (5 bases). Per the germline V gene, CDR1 is LGHDT and CDR2 is YNNKEL (reference sequence). The CDR3 consists of 17 residues. With 4 bases removed from V and 4 bases from J, the gap between germline ends came to 19 bases. Here the CDR3 reads CASSPLQGTWATGELFF. The CDR3 DNA sequence: TGTGCCAGCAGCCCCCTGCAGGGAACCTGGGCCACCGGGGAGCTGTTTTTT. The variable domain in full, with the rest retrieved from reference TRBV3-1 and TRBJ2-2, is DTAVSQTPKYLVTQMGNDKSIKCEQNLGHDTMYWYKQDSKKFLKIMFSYNNKELIINETVPNRFSPKSPDKAHLNLHINSLELGDSAVYFCASSPLQGTWATGELFFGEGSRLTVL.

The rearrangement uses TRBV14 and TRBJ1-2; D gene unclear. The germline gives CDR1 SGHDN, CDR2 FVKESK. The ends were cut back, 0 bases at V and 5 bases at J, with 13 bases in the middle. This CDR3 is 15 amino acids long. CDR3 in DNA: TGTGCCAGCAGCCAAGATCGTCACACCGGGTATGGCTACACCTTC. Translating it yields CASSQDRHTGYGYTF.

This chain joins TRBV20-1 and TRBJ1-2, with TRBD1 matching 7 bases. With 1 base clipped from V and 0 bases from J, the junction kept 8 bases outside the gene matches. There are 16 residues in the CDR3. Germline CDR1 DFQATT, CDR2 SNEGSKA (reference sequence). The CDR3 sequence: CSARAGTDSPNYGYTF. The CDR3 nucleotides are TGCAGTGCTAGAGCTGGGACAGACTCTCCTAACTATGGCTACACCTTC.

This clonotype has at least ten counts. This chain connects TRBV5-1 to TRBJ2-1; TRBD2 matches at 9 bases. The germline CDR1 and CDR2 sequences are SGHRS and YFSETQ. The CDR3 totals 17 residues. After removal of 1 base from V and 0 bases from J, the junction contained 5 bases not matched to a gene. CDR3 residues: CASSLTSGSYSYNEQFF. Written as DNA, the CDR3 is TGCGCCAGCAGCTTGACTAGCGGGTCCTACTCCTACAATGAGCAGTTCTTC. Full variable domain (missing parts from reference TRBV5-1 and TRBJ2-1): KAGVTQTPRYLIKTRGQQVTLSCSPISGHRSVSWYQQTPGQGLQFLFEYFSETQRNKGNFPGRFSGRQFSNSRSEMNVSTLELGDSALYLCASSLTSGSYSYNEQFFGPGTRLTVL.

V gene TRBV15 combines with J gene TRBJ2-7, with 8 bases identical to TRBD2. The germline V gene encodes CDR1 LNHNV and CDR2 YYDKDF (reference sequence). The CDR3 has 14 amino acids. V gave up 6 bases and J gave up 1 base; unmatched junction bases: 5. CDR3 protein: CATRYGGGSYEQYF. DNA for the CDR3: TGTGCCACCAGGTACGGCGGGGGGTCCTACGAGCAGTACTTC.

The V call is TRBV11-2, the J call TRBJ1-1, with 9 nucleotides matching TRBD1. CDR1 and CDR2 from the germline V gene are SGHAT and FQNNGV. The CDR3 spans 12 residues. Unmatched junction bases numbered 5, after V lost 8 bases and J lost 7 bases. This chain's CDR3 is CASYDRGVEAFF. In nucleotides, the CDR3 is TGTGCCAGCTATGACAGGGGGGTTGAAGCTTTCTTT.

This chain connects TRBV27 to TRBJ2-3; 12 positions agree with TRBD2. Trimming took 4 bases from V and 5 from J; bases not matched to a gene: 7. Germline assignment: CDR1 MNHEY and CDR2 SMNVEV (reference sequence). This CDR3 has 16 amino acids. This chain's CDR3 is CASSSSSGRAQDTQYF. The DNA of the CDR3 is TGTGCCAGCAGTTCCTCTAGCGGGAGGGCCCAAGATACGCAGTATTTT.

There are many counts of this clonotype. CDR3 coding DNA: TGTGCCAGCAGCCAGCGGCCCAGGGGCGACACTGAAGCTTTCTTT. Translated, it gives CASSQRPRGDTEAFF. The J gene is TRBJ1-1, the V gene TRBV11-2; tentative D call: TRBD1 (6 bases). CDR1 and CDR2 from the germline V gene are SGHAT and FQNNGV. Trimming left V 5 bases short and J 3 bases short, with 16 bases between. There are 15 residues in the CDR3. Drawing the rest from reference TRBV11-2 and TRBJ1-1, the complete variable domain is EAGVAQSPRYKIIEKRQSVAFWCNPISGHATLYWYQQILGQGPKLLIQFQNNGVVDDSQLPKDRFSAERLKGVDSTLKIQPAKLEDSAVYLCASSQRPRGDTEAFFGQGTRLTVV.

In its sample, this clonotype was seen a few times. V gene TRBV24-1 combines with J gene TRBJ2-2; TRBD2 agrees at 14 bases. J was trimmed by 2 bases and V by 3 bases; bases with no gene match: 4. Per germline, CDR1 KGHDR and CDR2 SFDVKD. The CDR3 length is 18 residues. CDR3 sequence reads: CATSDGGLAGGNTGELFF. The CDR3 nucleotides read TGTGCCACCAGTGATGGTGGACTAGCGGGAGGAAACACCGGGGAGCTGTTTTTT.

This clonotype was counted only a few times. The chain is built from TRBV6-1 and TRBJ2-7; D remains ambiguous. The CDR3 is 14 amino acids. Germline V gene sequence: CDR1 MNHNS, CDR2 SASEGT. Trimming cost V 6 bases and J 4 bases, with 16 bases left between them. The CDR3 sequence: CASSKTTGGYEQYF. The CDR3, as DNA: TGTGCCAGCAGCAAAACTACCGGCGGATACGAGCAGTACTTC.

This clonotype has more than one count but fewer than ten. The chain employs TRBV7-6 and TRBJ1-1, with no clear D. The CDR3 spans 14 residues. Germline lookup yields CDR1 SGHVS and CDR2 FNYEAQ. Trimming took off 0 bases at V and 5 bases at J, with 10 bases between the two ends. The CDR3 coding sequence is TGTGCCAGCAGCTTAGCCCGCGGGAGGACTGAAGCTTTCTTT. It specifies CASSLARGRTEAFF.

V usage is TRBV10-3 and J usage is TRBJ2-7; 7 bases are shared with TRBD2. J lost 2 bases, V lost 4 bases, and 5 bases had no gene match. CDR1 and CDR2 from the germline V gene are ENHRY and SYGVKD. CDR3 length: 14 amino acids. CDR3 amino acids: CAISGASGPYEQYF. DNA of the CDR3: TGTGCCATCAGTGGGGCTAGCGGCCCCTACGAGCAGTACTTC.

This clonotype has a handful of counts. This rearrangement joins TRBV5-1 to TRBJ1-3; weak D call: TRBD1 (6 bases). From germline, CDR1 is SGHRS and CDR2 YFSETQ. CDR3 size: 15 residues. Trimming pared 0 bases from V and 2 bases from J, leaving 9 bases between. The CDR3 protein is CASSLDWGPGNTIYF. The CDR3 nucleotides are TGCGCCAGCAGCTTGGATTGGGGGCCTGGAAACACCATATATTTT. The full variable domain, rest sourced from reference TRBV5-1 and TRBJ1-3, is KAGVTQTPRYLIKTRGQQVTLSCSPISGHRSVSWYQQTPGQGLQFLFEYFSETQRNKGNFPGRFSGRQFSNSRSEMNVSTLELGDSALYLCASSLDWGPGNTIYFGEGSWLTVV.

This rearrangement joins TRBV2 to TRBJ2-1, with TRBD1 identical over 8 bases. From germline, CDR1 is SNHLY and CDR2 FYNNEI. With V trimmed by 1 base and J by 10 bases, 0 bases remained unmatched. CDR3 length: 12 amino acids. The CDR3 sequence: CASSEGQGEQFF. The CDR3, as DNA: TGTGCCAGCAGTGAAGGACAGGGGGAGCAGTTCTTC. Complete variable domain (other parts from reference TRBV2 and TRBJ2-1): EPEVTQTPSHQVTQMGQEVILRCVPISNHLYFYWYRQILGQKVEFLVSFYNNEISEKSEIFDDQFSVERPDGSNFTLKIRSTKLEDSAMYFCASSEGQGEQFFGPGTRLTVL.

This clonotype was counted a few times. The chain combines TRBV7-9 with TRBJ2-7; a weak D match, TRBD2 (6 bases). V lost 5 bases and J lost 3, with 14 bases in between. Germline CDR1 and CDR2: SEHNR and FQNEAQ (reference sequence). The CDR3 has 14 residues. CDR3 sequence: CASSQGGGDYEQYF. The CDR3 nucleotides are TGTGCCAGCAGCCAGGGAGGAGGGGACTACGAGCAGTACTTC.

This clonotype was counted many times. CDR3 nucleotides: TGCGCCAGCAGCTTGAGTGGGTACTACGAGCAGTACTTC. Amino acid sequence: CASSLSGYYEQYF. V usage is TRBV5-1 and J usage is TRBJ2-7; the D is unclear. Trimming removed 1 base from V and 3 bases from J, with 8 bases in between. The CDR3 spans 13 residues. Germline loops: CDR1 SGHRS, CDR2 YFSETQ.

Here the CDR3 reads CASSLRQGDSQPQHF. CDR3 coding DNA: TGTGCCAGCAGTTTACGCCAGGGTGATAGTCAGCCCCAGCATTTT. The chain couples TRBV12-3 or TRBV12-4 to TRBJ1-5; TRBD1 might be the D (5 bases). There are 15 residues in the CDR3. V was clipped by 2 bases and J by 6 bases, with 14 bases between them.

This clonotype was found many times. The CDR3 is CSVEREVRNEQFF. The CDR3 coding sequence is TGCAGCGTTGAAAGGGAGGTCCGCAATGAGCAGTTCTTC. The rearrangement links TRBV29-1 to TRBJ2-1, with D possibly matching TRBD2 (6 bases). V was trimmed by 2 bases and J by 6 bases, leaving 11 bases between them. Germline lookup yields CDR1 SQVTM and CDR2 ANQGSEA. This CDR3 is built from 13 residues.

This clonotype was picked up a small number of times. The chain couples TRBV19 to TRBJ1-5, with D perhaps matching TRBD1 (5 bases). The V gene's germline CDR1 is LNHDA and CDR2 SQIVND (reference sequence). This CDR3 contains 14 residues. V lost 4 bases, J lost 3 bases, and 10 bases lay in between. The CDR3 sequence is CASSTGTINQPQHF. The CDR3 DNA is TGTGCCAGTAGTACAGGGACCATCAATCAGCCCCAGCATTTT. The variable domain in full, with the rest retrieved from reference TRBV19 and TRBJ1-5, is DGGITQSPKYLFRKEGQNVTLSCEQNLNHDAMYWYRQDPGQGLRLIYYSQIVNDFQKGDIAEGYSVSREKKESFPLTVTSAQKNPTAFYLCASSTGTINQPQHFGDGTRLSIL.

This clonotype occurred a few times. V usage is TRBV28 and J usage is TRBJ1-1; 7 bases agree with TRBD1. Unmatched junction bases numbered 8, after V lost 6 bases and J lost 1 base. The V gene's germline CDR1 is MDHEN and CDR2 SYDVKM. CDR3 length: 15 residues. The CDR3, as DNA: TGTGCCAGCAGCAGACCGGGACAGCAGAACACTGAAGCTTTCTTT. As protein: CASSRPGQQNTEAFF. Together with reference TRBV28 and TRBJ1-1, the CDR3 gives the full variable domain: DVKVTQSSRYLVKRTGEKVFLECVQDMDHENMFWYRQDPGLGLRLIYFSYDVKMKEKGDIPEGYSVSREKKERFSLILESASTNQTSMYLCASSRPGQQNTEAFFGQGTRLTVV.

The chain links TRBV30 to TRBJ2-1; D gene uncertain. Trimming removed 1 base from V and 4 bases from J, with 17 bases in between. Germline lookup yields CDR1 GTSNPN and CDR2 SVGIG (reference sequence). The CDR3 extends over 16 amino acids. CDR3 region: CAWSGARAIPYNEQFF. In DNA form, the CDR3 reads TGTGCCTGGAGTGGGGCTAGGGCAATCCCTTACAATGAGCAGTTCTTC. The full variable domain, in which reference TRBV30 and TRBJ2-1 provide the parts outside the CDR3, is SQTIHQWPATLVQPVGSPLSLECTVEGTSNPNLYWYRQAAGRGLQLLFYSVGIGQISSEVPQNLSASRPQDRQFILSSKKLLLSDSGFYLCAWSGARAIPYNEQFFGPGTRLTVL.

The J gene is TRBJ2-6, the V gene TRBV6-1; D gene ambiguous. Germline CDR1 and CDR2: MNHNS and SASEGT. The CDR3 extends over 12 amino acids. The V gene lost 8 bases and the J gene lost 2 bases, with 4 bases spanning the gap. In DNA, the CDR3 is TGTGCCAGCGGGGCTGGGGCCAACGTCCTGACTTTC. Its protein is CASGAGANVLTF.

The CDR3, as DNA: TGTGCCACCAGCAGAGATCAGTATGAGCAGTTCTTC. It translates to CATSRDQYEQFF. The V gene is TRBV15, the J gene TRBJ2-1; no reliable D call. The CDR3 spans 12 residues. Trimming shortened V by 0 bases and J by 8 bases, and 5 bases separated the two germline ends. CDR1 and CDR2 (germline): LNHNV, YYDKDF (reference sequence).

This clonotype was picked up a small number of times. This chain connects TRBV18 to TRBJ2-6; 7 bases align to TRBD1. The CDR3 is 18 amino acids. The V gene's germline CDR1 is KGHSH and CDR2 LQKENI. With V trimmed by 8 bases and J by 3 bases, 16 bases remained unmatched. The CDR3 region is CASQPTRGGANGANVLTF. CDR3 coding DNA: TGTGCCAGCCAGCCTACCCGAGGGGGCGCAAATGGGGCCAACGTCCTGACTTTC.

In nucleotides, the CDR3 is TGTGCCAGCAGCCGTTGGCGGGGAAACTATGGCTACACCTTC. Protein: CASSRWRGNYGYTF. The chain links TRBV7-6 to TRBJ1-2, with D unclear. Trimming left V 5 bases short and J 2 bases short, with 12 bases between. Germline loops: CDR1 SGHVS, CDR2 FNYEAQ. The CDR3 extends over 14 amino acids.